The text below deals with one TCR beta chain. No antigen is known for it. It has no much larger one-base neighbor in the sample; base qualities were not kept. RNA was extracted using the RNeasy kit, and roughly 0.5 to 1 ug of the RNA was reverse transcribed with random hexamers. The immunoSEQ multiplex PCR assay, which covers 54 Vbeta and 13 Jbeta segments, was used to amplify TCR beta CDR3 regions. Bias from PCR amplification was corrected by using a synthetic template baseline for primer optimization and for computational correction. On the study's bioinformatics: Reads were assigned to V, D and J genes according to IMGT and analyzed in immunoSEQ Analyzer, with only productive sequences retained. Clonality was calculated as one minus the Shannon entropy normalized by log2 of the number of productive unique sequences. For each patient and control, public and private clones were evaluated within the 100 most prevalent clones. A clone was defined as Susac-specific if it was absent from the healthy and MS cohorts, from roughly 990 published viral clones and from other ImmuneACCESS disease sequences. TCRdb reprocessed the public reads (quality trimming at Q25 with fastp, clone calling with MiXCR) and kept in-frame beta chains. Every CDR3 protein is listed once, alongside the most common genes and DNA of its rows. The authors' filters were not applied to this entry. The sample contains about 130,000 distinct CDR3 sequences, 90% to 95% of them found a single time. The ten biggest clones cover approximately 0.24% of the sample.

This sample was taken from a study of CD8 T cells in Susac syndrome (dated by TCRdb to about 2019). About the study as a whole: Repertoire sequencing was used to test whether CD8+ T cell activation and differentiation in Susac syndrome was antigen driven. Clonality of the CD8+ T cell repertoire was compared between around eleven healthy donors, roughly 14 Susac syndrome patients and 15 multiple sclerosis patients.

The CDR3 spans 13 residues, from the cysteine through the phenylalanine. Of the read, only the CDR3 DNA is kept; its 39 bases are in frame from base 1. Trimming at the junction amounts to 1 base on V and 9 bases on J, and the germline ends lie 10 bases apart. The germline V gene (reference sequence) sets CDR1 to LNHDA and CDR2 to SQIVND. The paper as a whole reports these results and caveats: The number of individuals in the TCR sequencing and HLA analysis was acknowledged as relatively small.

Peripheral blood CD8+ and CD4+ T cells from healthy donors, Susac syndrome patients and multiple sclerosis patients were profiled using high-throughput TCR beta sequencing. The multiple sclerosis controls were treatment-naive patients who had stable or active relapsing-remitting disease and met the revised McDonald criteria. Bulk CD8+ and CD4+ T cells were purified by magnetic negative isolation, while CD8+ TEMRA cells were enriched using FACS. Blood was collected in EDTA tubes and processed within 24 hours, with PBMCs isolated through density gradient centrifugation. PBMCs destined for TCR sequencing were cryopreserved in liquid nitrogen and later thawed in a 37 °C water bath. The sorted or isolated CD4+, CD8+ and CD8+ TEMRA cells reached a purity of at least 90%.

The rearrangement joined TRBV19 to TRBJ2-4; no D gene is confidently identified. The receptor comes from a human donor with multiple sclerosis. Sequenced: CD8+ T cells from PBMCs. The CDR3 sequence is CASSIGPTAIQYF. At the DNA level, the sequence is TGTGCCAGTAGTATAGGCCCTACGGCCATTCAGTACTTC.